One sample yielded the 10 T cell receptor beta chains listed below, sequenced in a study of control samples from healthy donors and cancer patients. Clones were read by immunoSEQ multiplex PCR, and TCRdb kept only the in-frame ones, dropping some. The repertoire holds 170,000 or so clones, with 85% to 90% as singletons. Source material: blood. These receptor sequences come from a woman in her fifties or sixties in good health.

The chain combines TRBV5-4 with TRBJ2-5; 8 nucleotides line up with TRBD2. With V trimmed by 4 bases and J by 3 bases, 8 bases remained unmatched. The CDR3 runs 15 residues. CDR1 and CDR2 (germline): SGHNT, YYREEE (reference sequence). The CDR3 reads CASSVLAVQKETQYF. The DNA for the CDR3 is TGTGCCAGCAGCGTACTAGCGGTTCAGAAAGAGACCCAGTACTTC.

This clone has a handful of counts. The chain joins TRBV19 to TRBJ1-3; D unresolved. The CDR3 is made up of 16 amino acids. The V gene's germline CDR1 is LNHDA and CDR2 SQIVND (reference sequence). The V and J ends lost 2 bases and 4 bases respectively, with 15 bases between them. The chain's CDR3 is CASSIPRPGFGNTIYF. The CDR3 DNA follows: TGTGCCAGTAGTATACCCCGGCCGGGATTCGGAAACACCATATATTTT.

CDR3 in amino acids: CASSPGTSHYTGYGYTF. Here the CDR3 DNA reads TGTGCCAGCAGCCCCGGGACATCCCACTATACGGGCTATGGCTACACCTTC. V is TRBV28 and J is TRBJ1-2; tentative D call: TRBD1 (6 bases). V was cut by 6 bases and J by 4 bases, with 24 bases left in between. The length of the CDR3 is 17 residues. CDR1 is MDHEN and CDR2 is SYDVKM in the germline V gene.

The CDR3 loop is CASSLMRPRDTEAFF. Here the CDR3 DNA reads TGTGCCAGCAGCTTAATGAGGCCTAGGGACACTGAAGCTTTCTTT. This rearrangement joins TRBV5-6 to TRBJ1-1; D is unresolved. CDR1 and CDR2 from the germline V gene are SGHDT and YYEEEE. CDR3 length: 15 amino acids. V was trimmed by 2 bases and J by 3 bases, leaving 14 bases between them. Supplemented by reference TRBV5-6 and TRBJ1-1, the full variable domain reads DAGVTQSPTHLIKTRGQQVTLRCSPKSGHDTVSWYQQALGQGPQFIFQYYEEEERQRGNFPDRFSGHQFPNYSSELNVNALLLGDSALYLCASSLMRPRDTEAFFGQGTRLTVV.

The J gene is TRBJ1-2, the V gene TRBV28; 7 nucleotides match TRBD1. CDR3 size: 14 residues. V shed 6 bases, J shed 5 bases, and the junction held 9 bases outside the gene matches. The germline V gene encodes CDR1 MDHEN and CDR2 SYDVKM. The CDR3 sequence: CASRLTGVGYGYTF. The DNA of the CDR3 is TGTGCCAGCAGGCTTACAGGGGTGGGATATGGCTACACCTTC.

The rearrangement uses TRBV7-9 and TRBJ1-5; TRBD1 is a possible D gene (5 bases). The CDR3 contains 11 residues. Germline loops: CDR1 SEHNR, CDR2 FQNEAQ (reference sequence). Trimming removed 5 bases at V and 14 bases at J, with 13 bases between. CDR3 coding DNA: TGTGCCAGCAGCCCTGGTGGGGCCAAGCATTTT. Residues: CASSPGGAKHF.

CDR3: CASSLTGVAKNIQYF. CDR3 in DNA: TGTGCCAGCAGCTTAACAGGGGTAGCCAAAAACATTCAGTACTTC. The V gene is TRBV5-5, the J gene TRBJ2-4, with 7 bases fitting TRBD1. CDR1 SGHKS and CDR2 YYEKEE come from the germline V gene (reference sequence). This CDR3 contains 15 residues. V trimming: 2 bases; J trimming: 0 bases; junction bases outside the gene matches: 2.

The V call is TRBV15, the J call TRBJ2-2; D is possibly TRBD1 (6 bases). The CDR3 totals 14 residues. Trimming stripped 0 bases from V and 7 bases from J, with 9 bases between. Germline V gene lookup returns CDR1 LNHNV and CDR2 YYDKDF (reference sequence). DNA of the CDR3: TGTGCCACCAGCAGAGACAGGGGTATCGGGGAGCTGTTTTTT. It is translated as CATSRDRGIGELFF.

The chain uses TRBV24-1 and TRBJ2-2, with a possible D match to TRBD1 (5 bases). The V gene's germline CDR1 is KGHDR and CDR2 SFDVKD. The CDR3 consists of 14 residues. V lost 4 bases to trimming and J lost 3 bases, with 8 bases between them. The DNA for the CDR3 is TGTGCCACCAGTGAGGTGGGGCACACCGGGGAGCTGTTTTTT. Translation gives CATSEVGHTGELFF.

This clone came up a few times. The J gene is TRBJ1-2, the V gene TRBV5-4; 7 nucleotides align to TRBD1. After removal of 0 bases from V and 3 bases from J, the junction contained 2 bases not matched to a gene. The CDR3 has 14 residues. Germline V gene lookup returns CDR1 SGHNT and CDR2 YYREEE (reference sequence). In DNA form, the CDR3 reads TGTGCCAGCAGCTTGGAACAGGGGTACTATGGCTACACCTTC. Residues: CASSLEQGYYGYTF.